The rows below give T cell receptor beta chains drawn from one sample of a study of blood T cell repertoires in COVID-19. TCRdb's table, derived via immunoSEQ multiplex PCR, lists solely in-frame clones and lacks some. Of approximately 110,000 clones listed, roughly two thirds are singletons. The sequenced material came from peripheral blood. Source of these receptors: an older man with acute or convalescent COVID-19. Each CDR3 is given with its conserved first and last residue. D genes are given only for firm matches. Size is omitted from some rows. Given values are once, few, many or a class for expanded clones.

TRBD1	TRBV6-6	TRBJ2-7	NA	CASSLSRDRVAYEQYF	TGTGCCAGCAGCCTCAGCCGGGACAGGGTAGCCTACGAGCAGTACTTC
NA	TRBV5-6	TRBJ1-1	NA	CASSFAGLNTEAFF	TGTGCCAGCAGCTTTGCAGGCTTGAACACTGAAGCTTTCTTT
TRBD1	TRBV6-2/TRBV6-3	TRBJ2-5	NA	CASSYGGTGRETQYF	TGTGCCAGCAGTTATGGGGGGACAGGGAGGGAGACCCAGTACTTC
TRBD1	TRBV19	TRBJ2-2	NA	CASSRGQGLGELFF	TGTGCCAGTAGCCGGGGACAGGGTCTCGGGGAGCTGTTTTTT
NA	TRBV5-5	TRBJ1-6	NA	CASSLVTGDNSPLHF	TGTGCCAGCAGCTTGGTCACAGGAGATAATTCACCCCTCCACTTT
NA	TRBV7-2	TRBJ2-3	NA	CASSLAPGAKDTQYF	TGTGCCAGCAGCTTAGCCCCAGGGGCAAAAGATACGCAGTATTTT
NA	TRBV4-3	TRBJ1-1	NA	CASSQPGAETEAFF	TGCGCCAGCAGCCAACCAGGGGCCGAGACTGAAGCTTTCTTT
NA	TRBV5-6	TRBJ1-2	NA	CASSLEQRYPLIYGYTF	TGTGCCAGCAGCTTAGAACAGCGGTACCCGCTTATCTATGGCTACACCTTC
NA	TRBV28	TRBJ1-3	few	CASSSRQANSGNTIYF	TGTGCCAGCAGTTCAAGACAGGCCAACTCTGGAAACACCATATATTTT
TRBD2	TRBV6-5	TRBJ2-7	NA	CASRPTSGAYEQYF	TGTGCCAGCAGGCCCACTAGCGGGGCCTACGAGCAGTACTTC
TRBD1	TRBV24-1	TRBJ2-1	NA	CATSDRQGIRNEQFF	TGTGCCACCAGTGACCGACAGGGGATAAGGAATGAGCAGTTCTTC
NA	TRBV5-4	TRBJ1-3	NA	CASSLDGGSTIYF	TGTGCCAGCAGCTTGGATGGGGGGAGTACCATATATTTT
TRBD2	TRBV11-2	TRBJ2-1	few	CASSLTSGNRDEQFF	TGTGCCAGCAGCTTAACTAGCGGGAATCGCGATGAGCAGTTCTTC
TRBD1	TRBV5-1	TRBJ1-1	NA	CASSQDDRAKEAFF	TGCGCCAGCAGCCAAGATGACAGGGCTAAGGAAGCTTTCTTT
NA	TRBV29-1	TRBJ1-2	many	CSVEAENYGYTF	TGCAGCGTTGAAGCCGAGAACTATGGCTACACCTTC
NA	TRBV7-9	TRBJ2-1	many	CASSAYRVGYNEQFF	TGTGCCAGCAGCGCCTACAGGGTTGGCTACAATGAGCAGTTCTTC
NA	TRBV28	TRBJ2-1	few	CASSFESSYNEQFF	TGTGCCAGCAGTTTCGAGAGCTCCTACAATGAGCAGTTCTTC
NA	TRBV18	TRBJ1-1	NA	CASSPQSSRNTEAFF	TGTGCCAGCTCACCCCAATCTAGTAGGAACACTGAAGCTTTCTTT
TRBD1	TRBV14	TRBJ2-5	few	CASSGYRGLRGETQYF	TGTGCCAGCAGCGGATACAGGGGGCTAAGGGGAGAGACCCAGTACTTC
NA	TRBV6-2/TRBV6-3	TRBJ2-7	NA	CASSYSNSIKYF	TGTGCCAGCAGTTACTCGAACAGCATAAAGTACTTC
TRBD1	TRBV28	TRBJ1-3	NA	CASSYGQGGNTIYF	TGTGCCAGCAGTTACGGACAGGGGGGAAACACCATATATTTT
TRBD2	TRBV5-4	TRBJ2-2	NA	CASSLLTSGRNTGELFF	TGTGCCAGCAGCCTGCTGACTAGCGGGAGGAACACCGGGGAGCTGTTTTTT
NA	TRBV4-1	TRBJ2-7	NA	CASSQVGAALRQYF	TGCGCCAGCAGCCAAGTAGGGGCGGCCTTAAGGCAGTACTTC
NA	TRBV6-2/TRBV6-3	TRBJ2-2	once	CASSYSGDMWELFF	TGTGCCAGCAGTTACTCCGGGGATATGTGGGAGCTGTTTTTT
TRBD1	TRBV4-1	TRBJ2-7	NA	CASSRFEDRAYEQYF	TGCGCCAGCAGCCGGTTCGAGGACAGGGCCTACGAGCAGTACTTC
TRBD2	TRBV5-4	TRBJ2-7	NA	CASSFGGNSYEQYF	TGTGCCAGCAGCTTCGGGGGGAACTCCTACGAGCAGTACTTC
NA	TRBV28	TRBJ1-6	NA	CASRPSGGLPNF	TGTGCCAGCAGACCCTCGGGGGGCCTCCCCAACTTT
TRBD1	TRBV28	TRBJ2-1	NA	CASSLRRTGYHEQFF	TGTGCCAGCAGTTTAAGGAGGACAGGGTACCATGAGCAGTTCTTC
TRBD1	TRBV7-2	TRBJ2-5	NA	CASSLPQGQQETQYF	TGTGCCAGCAGCTTACCACAGGGACAGCAAGAGACCCAGTACTTC
TRBD1	TRBV5-5	TRBJ2-1	NA	CASSFLQGPQFF	TGTGCCAGCAGCTTTTTACAGGGGCCCCAGTTCTTC
NA	TRBV19	TRBJ2-5	NA	CASSPGSETQYF	TGTGCCAGTAGTCCAGGGTCAGAGACCCAGTACTTC
NA	TRBV5-1	TRBJ2-2	NA	CASSSDTYTGELFF	TGCGCCAGCAGTTCTGACACCTACACCGGGGAGCTGTTTTTT
TRBD2	TRBV5-1	TRBJ2-1	NA	CASSLGPASGRSNEQFF	TGCGCCAGCAGCTTGGGGCCGGCTAGCGGGAGGAGTAATGAGCAGTTCTTC
TRBD2	TRBV27	TRBJ2-3	few	CASSLAGGPIDTQYF	TGTGCCAGCAGTCTAGCGGGAGGGCCTATAGATACGCAGTATTTT
NA	TRBV11-3	TRBJ2-5	NA	CASSPSGRGRETQYF	TGTGCCAGCAGCCCAAGTGGCAGGGGCCGGGAGACCCAGTACTTC
NA	TRBV15	TRBJ1-1	few	CATSPITDTEAFF	TGTGCCACCAGCCCTATTACGGACACTGAAGCTTTCTTT
NA	TRBV5-8	TRBJ1-4	many	CASSLVREKLFF	TGTGCCAGCAGCTTAGTACGGGAAAAACTGTTTTTT
NA	TRBV19	TRBJ2-1	NA	CASRGIGGEQFF	TGTGCCAGTAGGGGGATAGGAGGGGAGCAGTTCTTC
TRBD2	TRBV24-1	TRBJ2-1	NA	CATGTSGSRAYNEQFF	TGTGCCACGGGGACTAGCGGGAGTAGGGCCTACAATGAGCAGTTCTTC
TRBD2	TRBV6-6	TRBJ2-7	NA	CASGLAISYEQYF	TGTGCCTCCGGACTAGCGATCTCCTACGAGCAGTACTTC
NA	TRBV24-1	TRBJ2-1	NA	CATSDFKGTLALGEQFF	TGTGCCACCAGTGATTTTAAGGGGACTCTCGCACTGGGTGAGCAGTTCTTC
TRBD2	TRBV28	TRBJ2-7	NA	CASSPSGGRGYEQYF	TGTGCCAGCAGTCCCTCGGGAGGGAGGGGTTACGAGCAGTACTTC
NA	TRBV6-2/TRBV6-3	TRBJ2-1	NA	CASSSPGRTSQFF	TGTGCCAGCAGTTCCCCGGGTAGAACGTCGCAGTTCTTC
NA	TRBV12-3/TRBV12-4	TRBJ1-1	NA	CASRSHVNTEAFF	TGTGCCAGCAGGAGCCATGTGAACACTGAAGCTTTCTTT
NA	TRBV12-3/TRBV12-4	TRBJ2-5	NA	CASSFRTTQYF	TGTGCCAGCAGTTTTAGAACGACCCAGTACTTC
NA	TRBV6-2/TRBV6-3	TRBJ1-2	once	CASSPGANYGYTF	TGTGCCAGCAGCCCAGGGGCTAACTATGGCTACACCTTC
TRBD2	TRBV2	TRBJ2-1	NA	CASLHGGSSYNEQFF	TGTGCCAGCTTACACGGGGGGAGCTCCTACAATGAGCAGTTCTTC
TRBD1	TRBV19	TRBJ2-1	NA	CASSSNRDRSLNEQFF	TGTGCCAGTAGCTCCAATCGGGACAGGTCGTTGAATGAGCAGTTCTTC
NA	TRBV29-1	TRBJ2-5	NA	CSVEGRAGTETQYF	TGCAGCGTTGAAGGTCGGGCGGGCACAGAGACCCAGTACTTC
TRBD2	TRBV5-1	TRBJ2-1	once	CASSYPSGRLSYNEQFF	TGCGCCAGCAGCTACCCTAGCGGGAGGCTCTCCTACAATGAGCAGTTCTTC
TRBD2	TRBV5-6	TRBJ2-7	NA	CASSPDGGVPYEQYF	TGTGCCAGCAGCCCCGATGGGGGGGTGCCCTACGAGCAGTACTTC
TRBD2	TRBV30	TRBJ2-1	NA	CAWSVGGSTQTEFF	TGTGCCTGGAGTGTAGGCGGGAGTACCCAAACGGAGTTCTTC